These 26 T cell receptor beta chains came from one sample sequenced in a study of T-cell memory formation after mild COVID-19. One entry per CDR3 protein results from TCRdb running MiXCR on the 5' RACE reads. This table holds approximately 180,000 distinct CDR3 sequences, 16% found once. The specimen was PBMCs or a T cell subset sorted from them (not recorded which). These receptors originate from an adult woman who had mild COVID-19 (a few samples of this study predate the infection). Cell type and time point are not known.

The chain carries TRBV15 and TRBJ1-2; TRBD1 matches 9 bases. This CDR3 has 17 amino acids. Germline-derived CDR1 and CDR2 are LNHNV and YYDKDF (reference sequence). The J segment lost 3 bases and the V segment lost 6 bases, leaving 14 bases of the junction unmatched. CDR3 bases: TGTGCCACCAGTAGGAGTGGTGGGACAGGGAAGGACTATGGCTACACCTTC. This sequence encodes CATSRSGGTGKDYGYTF.

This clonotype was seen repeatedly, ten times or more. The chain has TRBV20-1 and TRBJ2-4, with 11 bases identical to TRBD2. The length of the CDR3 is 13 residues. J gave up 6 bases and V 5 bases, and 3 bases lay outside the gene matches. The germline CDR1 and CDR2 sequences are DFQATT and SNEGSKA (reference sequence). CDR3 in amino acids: CSALAGGANIQYF. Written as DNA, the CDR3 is TGCAGTGCTTTAGCGGGAGGGGCAAACATTCAGTACTTC.

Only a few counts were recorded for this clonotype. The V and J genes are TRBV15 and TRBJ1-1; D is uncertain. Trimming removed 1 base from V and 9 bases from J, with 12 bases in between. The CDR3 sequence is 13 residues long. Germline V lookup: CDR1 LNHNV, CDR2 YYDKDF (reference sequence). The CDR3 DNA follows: TGTGCCACCAGCAGAGCCGCTGAGCCGCAAGCTTTCTTT. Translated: CATSRAAEPQAFF.

The CDR3 DNA is TGTGCCACCAGTCGCCTCCCCGGTCGGGAGGGGGACATTCAGTACTTC. Translated: CATSRLPGREGDIQYF. The rearrangement joins TRBV24-1 to TRBJ2-4; 8 positions match TRBD2. Germline CDR1 reads KGHDR; CDR2 reads SFDVKD. The CDR3 has 16 residues. V gave up 6 bases and J gave up 8 bases; unmatched junction bases: 14.

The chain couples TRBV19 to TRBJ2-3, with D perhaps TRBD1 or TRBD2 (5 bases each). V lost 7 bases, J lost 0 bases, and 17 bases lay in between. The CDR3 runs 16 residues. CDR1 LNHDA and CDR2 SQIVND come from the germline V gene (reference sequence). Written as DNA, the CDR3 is TGTGCCAGTACCAGGAGGTCCCGGGACAGCACAGATACGCAGTATTTT. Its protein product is CASTRRSRDSTDTQYF.

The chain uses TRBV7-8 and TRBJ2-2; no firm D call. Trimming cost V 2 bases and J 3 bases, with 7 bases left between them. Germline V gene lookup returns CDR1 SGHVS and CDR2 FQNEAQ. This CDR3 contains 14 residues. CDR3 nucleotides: TGTGCCAGCAGCTTATCCAGATACACCGGGGAGCTGTTTTTT. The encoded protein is CASSLSRYTGELFF.

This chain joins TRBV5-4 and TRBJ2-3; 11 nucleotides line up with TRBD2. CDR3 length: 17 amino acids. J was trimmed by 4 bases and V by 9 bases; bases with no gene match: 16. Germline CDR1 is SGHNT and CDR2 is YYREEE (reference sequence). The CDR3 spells CAIPGTEGLAVADTQYF. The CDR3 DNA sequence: TGTGCCATCCCAGGGACCGAGGGACTAGCGGTAGCAGATACGCAGTATTTT.

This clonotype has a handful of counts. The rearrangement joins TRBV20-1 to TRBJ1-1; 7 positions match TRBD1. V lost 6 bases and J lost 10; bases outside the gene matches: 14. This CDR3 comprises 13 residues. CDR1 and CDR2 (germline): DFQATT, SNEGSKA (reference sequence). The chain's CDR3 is CSAGGWRAGGAFF. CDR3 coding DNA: TGCAGTGCCGGCGGTTGGCGGGCAGGGGGAGCTTTCTTT.

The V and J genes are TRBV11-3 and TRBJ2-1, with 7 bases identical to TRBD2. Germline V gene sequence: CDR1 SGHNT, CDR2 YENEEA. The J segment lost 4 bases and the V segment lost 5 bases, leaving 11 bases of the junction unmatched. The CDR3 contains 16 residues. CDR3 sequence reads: CASSARLAGRYNEQFF. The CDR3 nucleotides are TGTGCCAGCAGCGCCAGACTAGCCGGTCGATACAATGAGCAGTTCTTC.

The CDR3 reads CASSLGPPGTEAFF. The CDR3 DNA is TGTGCCAGCAGTTTAGGGCCCCCAGGGACTGAAGCTTTCTTT. The chain joins TRBV12-3 or TRBV12-4 to TRBJ1-1; possibly TRBD1 for D (5 bases). The CDR3 length is 14 residues. Trimming cost V 1 base and J 5 bases, with 11 bases left between them.

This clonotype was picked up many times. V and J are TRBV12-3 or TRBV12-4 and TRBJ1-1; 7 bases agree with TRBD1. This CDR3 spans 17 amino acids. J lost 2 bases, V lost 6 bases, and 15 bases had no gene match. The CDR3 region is CASRDNFGTATNTEAFF. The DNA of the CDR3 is TGTGCCAGCAGGGATAACTTCGGGACAGCGACTAACACTGAAGCTTTCTTT.

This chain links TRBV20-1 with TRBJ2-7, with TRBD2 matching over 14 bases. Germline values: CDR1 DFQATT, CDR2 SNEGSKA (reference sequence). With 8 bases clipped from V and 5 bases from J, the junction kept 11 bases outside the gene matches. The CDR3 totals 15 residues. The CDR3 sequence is CSPTTPGLAGDEQYF. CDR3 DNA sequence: TGCAGTCCCACCACTCCGGGACTAGCGGGAGACGAGCAGTACTTC.

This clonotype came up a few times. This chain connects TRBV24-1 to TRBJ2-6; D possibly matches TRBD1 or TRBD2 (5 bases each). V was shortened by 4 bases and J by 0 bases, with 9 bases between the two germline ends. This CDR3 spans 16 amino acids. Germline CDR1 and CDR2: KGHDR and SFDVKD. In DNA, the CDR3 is TGTGCCACCAGTGAAACCGGGACCTCTGGGGCCAACGTCCTGACTTTC. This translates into CATSETGTSGANVLTF.

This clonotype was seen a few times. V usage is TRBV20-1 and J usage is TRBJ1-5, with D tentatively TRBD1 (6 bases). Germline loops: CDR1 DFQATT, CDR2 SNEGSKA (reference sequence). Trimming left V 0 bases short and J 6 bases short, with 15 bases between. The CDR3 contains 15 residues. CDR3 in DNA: TGCAGTGCTAGAGAGGTAGCCAGGGGCGGTCAGCCCCAGCATTTT. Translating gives CSAREVARGGQPQHF.

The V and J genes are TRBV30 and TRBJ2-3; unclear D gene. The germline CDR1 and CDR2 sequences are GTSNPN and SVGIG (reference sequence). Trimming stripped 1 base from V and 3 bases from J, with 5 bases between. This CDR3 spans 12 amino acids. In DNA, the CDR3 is TGTGCCTGGAGTGAGGCAACAGATACGCAGTATTTT. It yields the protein CAWSEATDTQYF. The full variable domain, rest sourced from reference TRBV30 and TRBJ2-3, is SQTIHQWPATLVQPVGSPLSLECTVEGTSNPNLYWYRQAAGRGLQLLFYSVGIGQISSEVPQNLSASRPQDRQFILSSKKLLLSDSGFYLCAWSEATDTQYFGPGTRLTVL.

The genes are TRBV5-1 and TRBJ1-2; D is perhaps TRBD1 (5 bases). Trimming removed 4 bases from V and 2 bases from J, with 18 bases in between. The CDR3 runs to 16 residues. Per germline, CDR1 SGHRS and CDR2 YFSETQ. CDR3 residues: CASSPWGNGANYGYTF. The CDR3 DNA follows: TGCGCCAGCAGCCCATGGGGCAATGGAGCGAACTATGGCTACACCTTC.

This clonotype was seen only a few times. CDR3 region: CSASGRGVTEAFF. For the CDR3, the DNA is TGCAGTGCTAGTGGTCGGGGGGTCACTGAAGCTTTCTTT. J is TRBJ1-1 and V is TRBV20-1; D might be TRBD1 (5 bases). Germline V gene data show CDR1 as DFQATT and CDR2 as SNEGSKA (reference sequence). V gave up 3 bases and J gave up 4 bases, with 12 bases separating them. This CDR3 region has 13 residues.

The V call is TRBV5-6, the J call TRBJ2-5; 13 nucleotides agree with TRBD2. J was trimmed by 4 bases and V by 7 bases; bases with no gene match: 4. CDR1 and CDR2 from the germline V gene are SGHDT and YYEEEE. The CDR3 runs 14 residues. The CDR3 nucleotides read TGTGCCAGCGGGGGACTAGCGGGAACAGAGACCCAGTACTTC. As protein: CASGGLAGTETQYF.

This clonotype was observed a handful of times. The CDR3 nucleotides are TGTGCCAGCAGGGTCCGGACAGGGGGCGAGGGGACCCAGTACTTC. It specifies CASRVRTGGEGTQYF. The V and J genes are TRBV2 and TRBJ2-5; 11 bases line up with TRBD1. Trimming cost V 6 bases and J 7 bases; bases outside gene matches: 10. The CDR3 covers 15 residues. CDR1 is SNHLY, CDR2 FYNNEI, per germline. The full variable domain, in which reference TRBV2 and TRBJ2-5 provide the parts outside the CDR3, is EPEVTQTPSHQVTQMGQEVILRCVPISNHLYFYWYRQILGQKVEFLVSFYNNEISEKSEIFDDQFSVERPDGSNFTLKIRSTKLEDSAMYFCASRVRTGGEGTQYFGPGTRLLVL.

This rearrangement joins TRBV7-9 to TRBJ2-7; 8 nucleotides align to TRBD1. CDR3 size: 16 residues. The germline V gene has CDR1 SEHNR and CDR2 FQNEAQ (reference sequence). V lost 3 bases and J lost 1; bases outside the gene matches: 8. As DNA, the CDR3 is TGTGCCAGCAGCTTCCGAGGGACAGGTTTTTCCTACGAGCAGTACTTC. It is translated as CASSFRGTGFSYEQYF.

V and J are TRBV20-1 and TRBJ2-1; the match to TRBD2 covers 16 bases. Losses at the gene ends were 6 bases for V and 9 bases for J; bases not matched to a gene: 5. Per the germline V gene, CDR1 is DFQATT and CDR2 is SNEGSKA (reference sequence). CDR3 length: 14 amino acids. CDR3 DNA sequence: TGCAGTGCCGGGGGACTAGCGGGAGGGGGTGAGCAGTTCTTC. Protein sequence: CSAGGLAGGGEQFF.

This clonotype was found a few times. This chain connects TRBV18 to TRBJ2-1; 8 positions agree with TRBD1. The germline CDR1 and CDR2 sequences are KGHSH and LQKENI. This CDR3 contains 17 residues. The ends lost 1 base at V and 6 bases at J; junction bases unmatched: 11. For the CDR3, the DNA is TGTGCCAGCTCACCACGGACAGGGAGCCCCAAAGGCAATGAGCAGTTCTTC. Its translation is CASSPRTGSPKGNEQFF.

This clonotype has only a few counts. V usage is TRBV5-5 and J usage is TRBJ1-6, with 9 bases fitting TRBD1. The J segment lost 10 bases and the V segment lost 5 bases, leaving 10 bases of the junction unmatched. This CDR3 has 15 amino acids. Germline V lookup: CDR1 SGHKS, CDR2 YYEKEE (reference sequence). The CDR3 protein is CASSPTWDRVSPLHF. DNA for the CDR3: TGTGCCAGCAGTCCTACCTGGGACAGGGTGTCACCCCTCCACTTT.

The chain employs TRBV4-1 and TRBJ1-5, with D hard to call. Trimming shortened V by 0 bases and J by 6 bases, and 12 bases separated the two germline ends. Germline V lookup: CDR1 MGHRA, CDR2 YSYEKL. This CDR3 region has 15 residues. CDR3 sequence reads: CASSQDQPTRQPQHF. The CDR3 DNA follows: TGCGCCAGCAGCCAAGATCAACCCACACGTCAGCCCCAGCATTTT.

The CDR3 nucleotides are TGTGCCAGCAGCATAAAAGGACTAGCGGGAGTAAGGAATGAGCAGTTCTTC. It specifies CASSIKGLAGVRNEQFF. The chain joins TRBV7-9 to TRBJ2-1, with 13 bases fitting TRBD2. The CDR3 extends over 17 amino acids. Trimming took 5 bases from V and 7 from J; bases not matched to a gene: 11. The germline gives CDR1 SEHNR, CDR2 FQNEAQ (reference sequence). Using reference TRBV7-9 and TRBJ2-1 for the parts outside the CDR3, the full variable domain is DTGVSQNPRHKITKRGQNVTFRCDPISEHNRLYWYRQTLGQGPEFLTYFQNEAQLEKSRLLSDRFSAERPKGSFSTLEIQRTEQGDSAMYLCASSIKGLAGVRNEQFFGPGTRLTVL.

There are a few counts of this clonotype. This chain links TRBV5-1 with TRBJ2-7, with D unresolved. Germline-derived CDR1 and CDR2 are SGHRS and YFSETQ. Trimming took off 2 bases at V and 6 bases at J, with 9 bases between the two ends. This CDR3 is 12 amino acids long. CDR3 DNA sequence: TGCGCCAGCAGCTTCGATTGGGGCGAGCAGTACTTC. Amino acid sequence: CASSFDWGEQYF.